This T cell receptor beta chain was sequenced for a study of T cells expressing NK-cell markers. TCRdb processed the 5' RACE reads again and assigns one entry to each CDR3 protein, with no DNA. Listed are about 380,000 distinct CDR3 sequences; roughly 5.2% falls within the top ten. The CDR3 is made up of 14 amino acids. The germline gives CDR1 MNHEY, CDR2 SMNVEV (reference sequence). This TCR was recovered from a man aged 18-75 years in good health. The sequenced sample consisted of blood T cells: a sorted CD56 or NKG2C T cell subset, CD4+ or CD8+ T cells, or bulk PBMC T cells (not recorded which). The rearrangement links TRBV27 to TRBJ2-7; the D call of TRBD2 rests on TCRdb alone, since no DNA is present to check it. The CDR3 sequence: CASSRRTYDYEQYF.